This T cell receptor beta chain was sequenced for a study of blood T cells in healthy people across ages. Primed by a sample-barcoded 5' primer and a J-beta primer mix, a second PCR proceeded for about 6 to 12 cycles. Via MiXCR, TCRdb re-called the 5' RACE reads, giving one row per CDR3 protein. The table lists roughly 2 million distinct CDR3 sequences, roughly 52% of them singletons. On this clonotype itself: Its specificity is unknown.

The V gene end was trimmed by 6 bases and the J gene end by 6 bases; junction bases not matched to a gene: 22. This CDR3 region has 18 residues. In germline, CDR1 is DFQATT, CDR2 SNEGSKA (reference sequence). Study findings and constraints: Naive CD4+ cell counts and diversity both ran higher in long-lived than in aged donors.

Each donor gave roughly 9.1 milliliters of peripheral blood. No fewer than 5.5 micrograms of total RNA were isolated from every sample. The sequence was collected from a woman in her thirties or forties in good health. The material sequenced was blood. The chain couples TRBV20-1 to TRBJ2-1; 8 positions match TRBD1. As DNA, the CDR3 is TGCAGTGCCCCAAACCGGGACAGGACTACTCCCCGGATCAATGAGCAGTTCTTC. Its protein product is CSAPNRDRTTPRINEQFF.